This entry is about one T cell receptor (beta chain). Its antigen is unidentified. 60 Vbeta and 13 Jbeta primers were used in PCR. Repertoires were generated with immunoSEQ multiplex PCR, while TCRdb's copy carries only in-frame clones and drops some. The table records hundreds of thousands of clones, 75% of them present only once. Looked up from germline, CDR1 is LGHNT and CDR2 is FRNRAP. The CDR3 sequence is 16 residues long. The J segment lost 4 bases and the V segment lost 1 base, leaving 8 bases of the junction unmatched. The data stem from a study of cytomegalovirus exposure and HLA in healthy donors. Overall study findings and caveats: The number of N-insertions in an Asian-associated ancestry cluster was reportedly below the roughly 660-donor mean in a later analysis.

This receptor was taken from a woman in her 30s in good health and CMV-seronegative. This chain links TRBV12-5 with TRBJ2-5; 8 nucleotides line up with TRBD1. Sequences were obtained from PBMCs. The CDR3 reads CASGLGPGTGGETQYF. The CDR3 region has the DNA TGTGCTAGTGGTTTGGGTCCCGGGACAGGAGGAGAGACCCAGTACTTC.